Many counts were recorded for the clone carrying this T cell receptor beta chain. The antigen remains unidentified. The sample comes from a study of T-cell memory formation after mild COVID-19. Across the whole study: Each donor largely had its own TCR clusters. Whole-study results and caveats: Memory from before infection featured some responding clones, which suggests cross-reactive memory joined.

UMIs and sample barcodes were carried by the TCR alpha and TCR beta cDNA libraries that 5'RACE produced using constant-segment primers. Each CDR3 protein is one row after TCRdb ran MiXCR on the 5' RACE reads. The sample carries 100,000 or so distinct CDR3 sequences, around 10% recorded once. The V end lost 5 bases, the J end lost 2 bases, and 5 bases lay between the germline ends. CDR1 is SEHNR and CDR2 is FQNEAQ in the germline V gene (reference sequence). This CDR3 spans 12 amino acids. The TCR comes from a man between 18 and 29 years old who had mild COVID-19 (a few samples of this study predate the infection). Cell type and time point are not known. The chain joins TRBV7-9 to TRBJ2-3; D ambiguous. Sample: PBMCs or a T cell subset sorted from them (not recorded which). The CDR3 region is CASSPSTDTQYF. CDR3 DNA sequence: TGTGCCAGCAGCCCTTCCACAGATACGCAGTATTTT.